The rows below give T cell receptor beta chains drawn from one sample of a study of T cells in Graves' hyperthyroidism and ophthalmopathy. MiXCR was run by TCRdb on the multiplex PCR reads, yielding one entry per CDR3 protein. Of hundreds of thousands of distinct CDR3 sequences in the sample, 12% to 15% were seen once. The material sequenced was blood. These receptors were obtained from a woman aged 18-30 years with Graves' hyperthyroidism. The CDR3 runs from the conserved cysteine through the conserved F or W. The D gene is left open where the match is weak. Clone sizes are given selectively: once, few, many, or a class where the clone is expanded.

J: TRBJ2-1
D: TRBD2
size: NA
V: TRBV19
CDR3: CASSQATSGNYNEQFF
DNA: TGTGCCAGTAGTCAGGCGACTAGCGGTAATTACAATGAGCAGTTCTTC

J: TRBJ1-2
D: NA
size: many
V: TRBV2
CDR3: CASEDDKNYGYTF
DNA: TGTGCCAGCGAAGACGACAAAAACTATGGCTACACCTTC

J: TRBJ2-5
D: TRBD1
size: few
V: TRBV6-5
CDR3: CASSYGMGTVETQYF
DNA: TGTGCCAGCAGTTATGGGATGGGGACAGTGGAGACCCAGTACTTC

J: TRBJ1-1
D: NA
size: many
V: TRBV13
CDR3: CASSLVRVALMNTEAFF
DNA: TGTGCCAGCAGCTTAGTGCGGGTGGCCCTCATGAACACTGAAGCTTTCTTT

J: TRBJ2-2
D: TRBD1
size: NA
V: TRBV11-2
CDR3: CASSSEGGLNTGELSF
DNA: TGTGCCAGCAGCTCAGAAGGGGGCCTTAACACCGGGGAGCTGTCTTTT

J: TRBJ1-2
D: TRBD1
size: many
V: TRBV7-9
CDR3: CASSTDRVKGHGYTF
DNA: TGTGCCAGCAGCACTGACAGGGTCAAGGGGCATGGCTACACCTTC

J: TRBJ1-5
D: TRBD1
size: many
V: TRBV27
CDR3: CASRRQGARIGISQPQHF
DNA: TGTGCCAGCAGAAGACAGGGGGCGCGAATAGGTATTAGTCAGCCCCAGCATTTT

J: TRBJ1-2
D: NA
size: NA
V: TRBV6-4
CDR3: CASSARGGASYGYTF
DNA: TGTGCCAGCAGTGCCCGCGGGGGCGCGAGCTATGGCTACACCTTC

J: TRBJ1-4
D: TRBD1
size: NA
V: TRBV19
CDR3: CASSPPAGGREKLFF
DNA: TGTGCCAGTAGTCCTCCTGCAGGGGGCAGGGAAAAACTGTTTTTT

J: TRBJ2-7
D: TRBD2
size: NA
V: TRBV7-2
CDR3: CASSLGMASGSAYEQYF
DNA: TGTGCCAGCAGCTTAGGGATGGCTAGCGGGAGTGCTTACGAGCAGTACTTC

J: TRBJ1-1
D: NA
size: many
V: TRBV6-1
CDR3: CASSGTGGNTEAFF
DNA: TGTGCCAGCAGTGGGACTGGAGGCAACACTGAAGCTTTCTTT

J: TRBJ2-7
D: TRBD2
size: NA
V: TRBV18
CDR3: CASSPTGGFYEQYF
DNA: TGTGCCAGCTCACCTACGGGGGGGTTCTACGAGCAGTACTTC

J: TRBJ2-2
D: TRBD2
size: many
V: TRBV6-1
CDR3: CASTGLAPNTGELFF
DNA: TGTGCCAGCACCGGACTAGCGCCGAACACCGGGGAGCTGTTTTTT

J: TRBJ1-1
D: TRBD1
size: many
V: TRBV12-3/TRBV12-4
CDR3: CASSLWDRGSNTEAFF
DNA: TGTGCCAGCAGTTTATGGGACAGGGGATCGAACACTGAAGCTTTCTTT

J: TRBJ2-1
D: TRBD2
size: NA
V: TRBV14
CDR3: CASSQHTSGRAFDEQFF
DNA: TGTGCCAGCAGCCAACACACTAGCGGGAGGGCCTTTGATGAGCAGTTCTTC

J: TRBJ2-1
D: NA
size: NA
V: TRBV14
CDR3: CASSRLPLRNSYNEQFF
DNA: TGTGCCAGCAGCCGACTACCTCTTCGGAACTCCTACAATGAGCAGTTCTTC

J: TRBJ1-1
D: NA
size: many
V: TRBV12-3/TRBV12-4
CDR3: CASSGRNTEAFF
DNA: TGTGCCAGCAGCGGAAGGAACACTGAAGCTTTCTTT

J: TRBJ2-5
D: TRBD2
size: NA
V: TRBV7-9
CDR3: CASSPTGTSAPQETQYF
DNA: TGTGCCAGCAGTCCAACCGGGACTAGCGCTCCGCAAGAGACCCAGTACTTC

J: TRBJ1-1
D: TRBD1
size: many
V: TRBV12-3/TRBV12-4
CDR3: CASSPRGVGTEAFF
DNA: TGTGCCAGCAGCCCCAGGGGGGTCGGCACTGAAGCTTTCTTT

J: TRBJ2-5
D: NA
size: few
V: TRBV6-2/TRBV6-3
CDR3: CASRQDVVPIIVGGQETQYF
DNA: TGTGCCAGCAGACAGGACGTCGTCCCGATAATCGTGGGCGGTCAAGAGACCCAGTACTTC

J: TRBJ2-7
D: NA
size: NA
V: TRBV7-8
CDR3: CASSLVVNEQYF
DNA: TGTGCCAGCAGCTTAGTAGTCAACGAGCAGTACTTC

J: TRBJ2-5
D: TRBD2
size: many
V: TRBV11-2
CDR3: CASSWTGLAVGLETQYF
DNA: TGTGCCAGCAGTTGGACGGGACTAGCGGTTGGGCTAGAGACCCAGTACTTC

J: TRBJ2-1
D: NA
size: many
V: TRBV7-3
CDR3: CASSLFHPNEQFF
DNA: TGTGCCAGCAGCTTATTTCACCCGAATGAGCAGTTCTTC

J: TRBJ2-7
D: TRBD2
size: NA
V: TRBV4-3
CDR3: CASSQGFSSGREDEQYF
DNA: TGCGCCAGCAGCCAAGGGTTTTCTAGCGGGAGGGAGGACGAGCAGTACTTC

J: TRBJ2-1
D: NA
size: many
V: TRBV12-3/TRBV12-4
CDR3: CASSSPPLSGPRANEQFF
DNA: TGTGCCAGCAGTTCCCCCCCCCTATCCGGGCCTCGGGCCAATGAGCAGTTCTTC

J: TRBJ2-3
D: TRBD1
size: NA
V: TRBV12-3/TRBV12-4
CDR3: CASSFFVVSQDRVSTDTQYF
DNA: TGTGCCAGCAGTTTTTTTGTAGTTTCTCAGGACAGGGTGAGCACAGATACGCAGTATTTT

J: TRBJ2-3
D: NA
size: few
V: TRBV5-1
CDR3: CASSLWLADTDTQYF
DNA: TGCGCCAGCAGCTTGTGGCTAGCTGACACAGATACGCAGTATTTT

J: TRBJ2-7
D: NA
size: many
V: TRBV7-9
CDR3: CASRSWRGEQYF
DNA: TGTGCCAGCCGCTCTTGGAGGGGGGAGCAGTACTTC

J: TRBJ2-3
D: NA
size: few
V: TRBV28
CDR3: CASSLRVLGADTQYF
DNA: TGTGCCAGCAGTTTAAGGGTACTGGGTGCAGATACGCAGTATTTT

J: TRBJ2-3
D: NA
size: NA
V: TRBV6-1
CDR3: CASGAGQLSTDTQYF
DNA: TGTGCCAGCGGCGCGGGACAGTTATCCACAGATACGCAGTATTTT

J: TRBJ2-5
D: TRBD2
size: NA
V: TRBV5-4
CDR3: CASSLYLAGDPQYF
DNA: TGTGCCAGCAGCTTGTACCTAGCGGGAGATCCCCAGTACTTC

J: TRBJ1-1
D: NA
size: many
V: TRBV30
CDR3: CAWSVSSALEGNTEAFF
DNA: TGTGCCTGGAGTGTAAGTAGCGCTCTTGAGGGGAACACTGAAGCTTTCTTT

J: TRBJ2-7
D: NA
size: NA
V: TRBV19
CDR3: CASSIDPSSYEQYF
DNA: TGTGCCAGTAGTATAGATCCCAGCTCCTACGAGCAGTACTTC

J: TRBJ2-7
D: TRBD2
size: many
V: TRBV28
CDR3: CASSLRTSYEQYF
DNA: TGTGCCAGCAGTTTACGGACTAGCTACGAGCAGTACTTC

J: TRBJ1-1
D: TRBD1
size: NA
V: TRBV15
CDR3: CATSGTDRANTEAFF
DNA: TGTGCCACCAGCGGAACCGACAGGGCGAACACTGAAGCTTTCTTT

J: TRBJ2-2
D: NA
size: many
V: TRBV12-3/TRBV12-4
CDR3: CASSFREGELFF
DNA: TGTGCCAGCAGTTTCAGGGAGGGGGAGCTGTTTTTT

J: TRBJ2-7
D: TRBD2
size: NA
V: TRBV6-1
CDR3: CASSPGTSGRTYEQYF
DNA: TGTGCCAGCAGTCCTGGGACTAGCGGGAGGACCTACGAGCAGTACTTC

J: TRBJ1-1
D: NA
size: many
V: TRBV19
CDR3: CASSLRGFGTEAFF
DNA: TGTGCCAGTAGTCTGAGGGGGTTCGGCACTGAAGCTTTCTTT